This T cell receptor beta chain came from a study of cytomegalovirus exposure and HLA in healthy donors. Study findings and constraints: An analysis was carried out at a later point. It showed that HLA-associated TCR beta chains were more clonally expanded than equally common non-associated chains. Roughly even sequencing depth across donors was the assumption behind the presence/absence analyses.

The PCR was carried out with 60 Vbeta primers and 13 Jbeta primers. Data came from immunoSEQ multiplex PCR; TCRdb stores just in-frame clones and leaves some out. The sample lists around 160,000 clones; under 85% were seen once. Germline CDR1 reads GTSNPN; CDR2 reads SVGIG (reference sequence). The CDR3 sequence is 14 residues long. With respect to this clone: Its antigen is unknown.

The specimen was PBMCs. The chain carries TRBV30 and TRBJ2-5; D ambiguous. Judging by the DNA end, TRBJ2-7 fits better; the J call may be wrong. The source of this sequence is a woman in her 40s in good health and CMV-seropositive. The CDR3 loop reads CAWSSGAAKYEQYF. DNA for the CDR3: TGTGCCTGGAGCTCGGGTGCGGCTAAATACGAGCAGTACTTC.